This TCR beta chain was sequenced for a study of blood T cell repertoires in COVID-19 (dated by TCRdb to the early 2020s). As for the study more broadly: Samples from collaborators originated in the United States, Italy and Spain and spanned both the acute and convalescent phases of COVID-19. The material from the prospective study consisted of cDNA or gDNA derived from T cells, B-cell-depleted T cells, or PBMCs. Subjects who had been exposed to COVID-19, were actively infected with it, or had recovered from it provided the deeply sampled blood TCRbeta repertoires that made up the dataset. The repertoires were made available in a free public database intended to serve as a resource for research on the immune response to SARS-CoV-2. The samples were drawn from the first 160 participants of the ongoing ImmuneRACE study and from under 1,500 subjects provided by 6 global collaborators. Nearly every sample came with metadata listing a de-identified subject ID, COVID-19 status, age in years and sex. HLA class I and class II types, where available, came from metadata supplied by the sample provider rather than from assay-based typing.

Overall study results and their limits: The amount of clinical and demographic metadata varied by source and participant and was provided uncurated.

With respect to this clone: Its antigen specificity is not known. No base quality values were provided; no much bigger clone lies one nucleotide off.

CDR1 and CDR2 were assigned from the germline V gene (reference sequence) as MNHNY and SVGAGI. The CDR3 goes from the cysteine to the phenylalanine over 16 residues. Solely the CDR3 DNA is kept, with 48 bases framed from the first base. Cut back by 7 bases and 0 bases, the V and J ends lie 18 bases apart. The collaborating institutions used their own protocols to collect whole blood in K2EDTA tubes. For TCRbeta analysis, collaborators shipped samples as frozen whole blood, isolated PBMCs, or DNA extracted from either of those sample types. TCRbeta CDR3 regions were amplified from genomic DNA using the immunoSEQ Assay, a bias-controlled multiplex PCR. In the paper's pipeline: Nucleated cell counts per sample were estimated from amplification of reference gene primers within the assay. To quantify the absolute abundance of each unique TCRbeta CDR3 rearrangement, sequence reads were collapsed and filtered. For each sample, productive Simpson clonality was calculated as the square root of Simpson's diversity index over productive rearrangements. The immuneACCESS repertoire file appears here via TCRdb, limited to in-frame rearrangements. These files lack a portion of the clones; in checked studies, under half of the deficit traces to unresolved V genes, and the cause of the others is not known. The V and J calls and clone size were taken over from that table, and D and trimming were inferred from the DNA. This sample lists under 200,000 clones; around 84% were detected once. The ten largest make up 5.5% to 7% of the sample.

The sequenced sample was peripheral blood. The sequence was collected from a man between 50 and 59 years old with active or convalescent COVID-19. The V and J segments used are TRBV6-6 and TRBJ1-2, with an unclear D gene assignment. The CDR3 corresponds to CASTEPPQTANYGYTF. The sequenced DNA: TGTGCCAGCACCGAACCCCCACAAACAGCTAACTATGGCTACACCTTC.